Listed here are 16 T cell receptor beta chains from one sample, sequenced in a study of T cells in localized non-small cell lung cancer. The repertoire was sequenced with immunoSEQ multiplex PCR; TCRdb's copy has only in-frame clones and lacks some. The repertoire holds around 3,000 clones, less than 40% seen once, with around a sixth in the top ten. The sequencing used lung tumor tissue, collected before any cancer treatment. These TCRs come from a male donor older than 55 with stage I squamous cell lung carcinoma.

This clone has a single count. The chain combines TRBV28 with TRBJ1-1; D ambiguous. Germline V gene lookup returns CDR1 MDHEN and CDR2 SYDVKM. Trimming removed 2 bases at V and 11 bases at J, with 12 bases between. This CDR3 region has 12 residues. CDR3 residues: CASSLAGRLAFF. As DNA, the CDR3 is TGTGCCAGCAGTTTAGCGGGGAGGCTGGCTTTCTTT.

This clone is medium-sized in the sample. V and J are TRBV6-8 and TRBJ1-2, with 9 bases lining up with TRBD1. The J segment lost 7 bases and the V segment lost 10 bases, leaving 7 bases of the junction unmatched. The CDR3 loop spans 12 amino acids. The germline CDR1 and CDR2 sequences are MNHGY and SAAAGT. As DNA, the CDR3 is TGTGCCATATTACAGGGGGCATTTGGCTACACCTTC. It is translated as CAILQGAFGYTF.

V and J are TRBV30 and TRBJ2-7; D possibly corresponds to TRBD1 (5 bases). Trimming removed 5 bases from V and 6 bases from J, with 14 bases in between. Germline CDR1 is GTSNPN and CDR2 is SVGIG (reference sequence). CDR3 length equals 12 residues. Here the CDR3 reads CAWSPSRAEQYF. The CDR3 region has the DNA TGTGCCTGGTCGCCCTCCAGGGCCGAGCAGTACTTC.

The CDR3 nucleotides are TGTGCCAGCAGTAAGGGGGAGACCACAGATACGCAGTATTTT. Its translation: CASSKGETTDTQYF. The J gene is TRBJ2-3, the V gene TRBV9, with a weak D call TRBD1 (6 bases). Trimming pared 5 bases from V and 2 bases from J, leaving 12 bases between. Germline CDR1 and CDR2: SGDLS and YYNGEE. The CDR3 is made up of 14 amino acids.

The chain uses TRBV29-1 and TRBJ2-1; D might be TRBD2 (5 bases). This CDR3 comprises 15 residues. Germline V gene data show CDR1 as SQVTM and CDR2 as ANQGSEA. V was shortened by 5 bases and J by 0 bases, with 14 bases between the two germline ends. CDR3 nucleotide sequence: TGCAGCGTTAGTTGGCGGGTGAGCTCCTACAATGAGCAGTTCTTC. Translation: CSVSWRVSSYNEQFF.

This clone was found a few times. The V gene is TRBV11-3, the J gene TRBJ2-7, with 8 bases lining up with TRBD1. J lost 0 bases, V lost 6 bases, and 7 bases had no gene match. This CDR3 has 15 residues. CDR1 SGHNT and CDR2 YENEEA come from the germline V gene. CDR3 DNA: TGTGCCAGCAGTTATGGACAGGGCAGCTCCTACGAGCAGTACTTC. Translation gives CASSYGQGSSYEQYF.

The V and J genes are TRBV6-1 and TRBJ1-4, with D possibly TRBD1 on 5 matching bases. CDR1 MNHNS and CDR2 SASEGT come from the germline V gene. V was pared by 0 bases and J by 5 bases, with 10 bases between. This CDR3 has 15 amino acids. This chain's CDR3 is CASSEAHRINEKLFF. For the CDR3, the DNA is TGTGCCAGCAGTGAAGCGCACAGGATAAATGAAAAACTGTTTTTT.

The chain links TRBV19 to TRBJ2-7, with TRBD2 matching 9 bases. The trim removed 6 bases at V and 6 bases at J, leaving 6 bases unmatched. The CDR3 sequence is 13 residues long. Germline V gives CDR1 LNHDA, CDR2 SQIVND (reference sequence). CDR3 in amino acids: CASSFSGSSEQYF. The CDR3, as DNA: TGTGCCAGTAGCTTTAGCGGGAGCAGCGAGCAGTACTTC.

The chain employs TRBV19 and TRBJ2-7; 7 positions match TRBD2. The trim removed 3 bases at V and 6 bases at J, leaving 8 bases unmatched. CDR1 and CDR2 from the germline V gene are LNHDA and SQIVND (reference sequence). CDR3 size: 14 residues. The CDR3 protein is CASSILAETSEQYF. CDR3 nucleotides: TGTGCCAGTAGTATCCTAGCGGAAACCTCCGAGCAGTACTTC.

A single count supports this clone. The rearrangement uses TRBV19 and TRBJ1-2; 7 bases map to TRBD1. This CDR3 comprises 13 residues. V trimming: 4 bases; J trimming: 6 bases; junction bases outside the gene matches: 5. CDR1 and CDR2 from the germline V gene are LNHDA and SQIVND (reference sequence). CDR3 loop: CASSTGTANGYTF. In nucleotides, the CDR3 is TGTGCCAGTAGTACAGGGACAGCAAATGGCTACACCTTC.

The chain links TRBV12-5 to TRBJ1-1; TRBD1 aligns across 7 bases. Trimming cost V 6 bases and J 5 bases; bases outside gene matches: 6. Germline V gene sequence: CDR1 LGHNT, CDR2 FRNRAP. The CDR3 loop spans 13 amino acids. The CDR3 bases are TGTGCTAGTGGCTCGGACAGGACTACTGAAGCTTTCTTT. Protein product: CASGSDRTTEAFF.

This clone rates as medium-sized (0.01 to 0.1%). This rearrangement joins TRBV9 to TRBJ2-2; TRBD1 aligns across 9 bases. The CDR3 runs 15 residues. Germline V gene data show CDR1 as SGDLS and CDR2 as YYNGEE. The V and J ends lost 0 bases and 6 bases, in that order; junction bases with no gene match: 3. The CDR3: CASSVEGQGSGELFF. CDR3 in DNA: TGTGCCAGCAGCGTAGAGGGACAGGGTTCCGGGGAGCTGTTTTTT.

This clone qualifies as large. V and J are TRBV29-1 and TRBJ2-7, with TRBD2 matching 14 bases. The CDR3 has 16 residues. The junction had 7 bases not matched to a gene; V was cut back by 3 bases and J by 3 bases. CDR1 SQVTM and CDR2 ANQGSEA come from the germline V gene. Here the CDR3 DNA reads TGCAGCGTTGAGGAGACTAGCGGGAGGGGAAGCTACGAGCAGTACTTC. This translates into CSVEETSGRGSYEQYF.

V gene TRBV28 combines with J gene TRBJ1-3, with D uncertain. Germline values: CDR1 MDHEN, CDR2 SYDVKM. Trimming took 4 bases from V and 0 from J, leaving 16 bases between them. The CDR3 runs to 17 residues. This chain's CDR3 is CASSSFSKTFSGNTIYF. CDR3 nucleotide sequence: TGTGCCAGCAGTTCCTTCTCGAAGACTTTCTCTGGAAACACCATATATTTT.

On this clone: A read error may produce the germline difference seen at one junction end. The rearrangement links TRBV19 to TRBJ1-1; D is uncertain. The CDR3 consists of 13 residues. Germline CDR1 is LNHDA and CDR2 is SQIVND (reference sequence). The CDR3 reads CASSGRANTETFF. DNA of the CDR3: TGTGCCAGCTCCGGGAGGGCGAACACTGAAACTTTCTTT.

The V gene is TRBV14, the J gene TRBJ2-1; 7 bases are shared with TRBD2. V shed 11 bases and J 2 bases; nucleotides not matched to a gene: 12. CDR3 length: 15 residues. Germline V lookup: CDR1 SGHDN, CDR2 FVKESK. CDR3: CAPGWVAGPYNEQFF. Written as DNA, the CDR3 is TGTGCCCCCGGTTGGGTAGCGGGCCCCTACAATGAGCAGTTCTTC.